The 6 T cell receptor beta chains below come from one sample, sequenced in a study of OX40 agonist ivuxolimab in advanced cancers. Clones were sequenced by immunoSEQ multiplex PCR, and TCRdb holds only the in-frame ones, with some missing. Of 55,000 to 90,000 clones in the sample, around 80% were seen once. The source was CD4+ or CD8+ T cells sorted from blood, collected in a trial of the OX40 agonist ivuxolimab. The receptors were sampled from an adult with an advanced solid tumor such as melanoma, head and neck, liver or kidney cancer.

This chain connects TRBV19 to TRBJ2-7; D possibly corresponds to TRBD1 (6 bases). From germline, CDR1 is LNHDA and CDR2 SQIVND (reference sequence). The CDR3 sequence is 12 residues long. V was shortened by 5 bases and J by 3 bases, with 8 bases between the two germline ends. The CDR3 DNA reads as TGTGCCAGTAGTCAGGGGCTCTACGAGCAGTACTTC. Encoded protein: CASSQGLYEQYF.

The V and J genes are TRBV5-4 and TRBJ2-7; D may be TRBD2 (5 bases). CDR3 length: 14 residues. Germline V CDR1 and CDR2: SGHNT, YYREEE (reference sequence). Trimming removed 0 bases from V and 2 bases from J, with 9 bases in between. Here the CDR3 DNA reads TGTGCCAGCAGCTTGGTAGAGGGTCCCTACGAGCAGTACTTC. Residues: CASSLVEGPYEQYF.

The chain carries TRBV6-1 and TRBJ2-3, with TRBD2 as a possible D gene (6 bases). Germline values: CDR1 MNHNS, CDR2 SASEGT. The CDR3 sequence is 13 residues long. V lost 9 bases and J lost 4, with 14 bases in between. The CDR3, as DNA: TGTGCCAGTTTGACTAGTTTAGCAGATACGCAGTATTTT. This sequence encodes CASLTSLADTQYF.

The sample holds one count of this clone. The rearrangement joins TRBV4-1 to TRBJ2-1; 8 nucleotides line up with TRBD1. The CDR3 sequence is 15 residues long. Germline-derived CDR1 and CDR2 are MGHRA and YSYEKL. V shed 3 bases, J shed 8 bases, and the junction held 9 bases outside the gene matches. The chain's CDR3 is CASSHGQGPLDEQFF. CDR3 DNA: TGCGCCAGCAGCCATGGACAGGGCCCTCTGGATGAGCAGTTCTTC.

The V gene is TRBV4-1, the J gene TRBJ2-2; D is unresolved. Germline V gene sequence: CDR1 MGHRA, CDR2 YSYEKL. The CDR3 sequence is 15 residues long. Trimming shortened V by 4 bases and J by 1 base, and 10 bases separated the two germline ends. CDR3 sequence reads: CASSRSGLNTGELFF. CDR3 nucleotides: TGCGCCAGCAGCCGATCCGGATTGAACACCGGGGAGCTGTTTTTT.

The rearrangement joins TRBV2 to TRBJ2-7; D might be TRBD2 (6 bases). Trimming shortened V by 6 bases and J by 0 bases, and 15 bases separated the two germline ends. Per germline, CDR1 SNHLY and CDR2 FYNNEI. The CDR3 runs 15 residues. The CDR3 nucleotides read TGTGCCAGCAGCGGCACGGGGGAAAGCTCCTACGAGCAGTACTTC. Protein sequence: CASSGTGESSYEQYF.